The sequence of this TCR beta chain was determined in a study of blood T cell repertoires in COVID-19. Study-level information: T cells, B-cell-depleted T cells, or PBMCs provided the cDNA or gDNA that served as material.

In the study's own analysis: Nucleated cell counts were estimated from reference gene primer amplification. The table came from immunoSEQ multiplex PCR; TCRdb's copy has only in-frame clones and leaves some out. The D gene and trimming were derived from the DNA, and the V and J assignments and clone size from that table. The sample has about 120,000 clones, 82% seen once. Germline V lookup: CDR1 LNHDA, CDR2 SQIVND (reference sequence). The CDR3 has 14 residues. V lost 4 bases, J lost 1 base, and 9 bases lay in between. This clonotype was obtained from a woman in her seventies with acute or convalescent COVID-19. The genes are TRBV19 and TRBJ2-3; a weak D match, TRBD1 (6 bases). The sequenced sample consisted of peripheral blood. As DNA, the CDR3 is TGTGCCAGTAGTACCAGACAGGGCACAGATACGCAGTATTTT. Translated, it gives CASSTRQGTDTQYF.